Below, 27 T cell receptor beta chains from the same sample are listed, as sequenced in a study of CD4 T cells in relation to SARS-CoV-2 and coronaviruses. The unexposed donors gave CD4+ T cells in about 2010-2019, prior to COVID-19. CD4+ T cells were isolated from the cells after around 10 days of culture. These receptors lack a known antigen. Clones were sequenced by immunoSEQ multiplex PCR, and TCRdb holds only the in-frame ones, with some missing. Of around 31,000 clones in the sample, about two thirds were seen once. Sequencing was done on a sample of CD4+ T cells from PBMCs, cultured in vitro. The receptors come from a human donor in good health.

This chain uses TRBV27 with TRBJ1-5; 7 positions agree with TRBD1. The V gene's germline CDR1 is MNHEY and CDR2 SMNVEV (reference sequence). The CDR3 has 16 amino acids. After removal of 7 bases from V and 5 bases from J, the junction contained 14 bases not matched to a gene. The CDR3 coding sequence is TGTGCCAGCAAAAGCCAGACAGGGATAAGAGATCAGCCCCAGCATTTT. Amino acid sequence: CASKSQTGIRDQPQHF.

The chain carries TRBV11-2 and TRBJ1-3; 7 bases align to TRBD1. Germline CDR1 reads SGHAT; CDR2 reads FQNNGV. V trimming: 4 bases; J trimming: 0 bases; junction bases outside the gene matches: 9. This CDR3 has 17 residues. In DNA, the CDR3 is TGTGCCAGCAGCTCCAGAACAGGGGCCAACTCTGGAAACACCATATATTTT. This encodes CASSSRTGANSGNTIYF.

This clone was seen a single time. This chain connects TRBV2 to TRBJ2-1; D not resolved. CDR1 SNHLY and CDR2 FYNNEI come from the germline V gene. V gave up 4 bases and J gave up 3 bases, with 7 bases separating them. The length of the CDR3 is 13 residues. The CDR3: CASSGGFYNEQFF. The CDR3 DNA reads TGTGCCAGCAGTGGGGGATTCTACAATGAGCAGTTCTTC.

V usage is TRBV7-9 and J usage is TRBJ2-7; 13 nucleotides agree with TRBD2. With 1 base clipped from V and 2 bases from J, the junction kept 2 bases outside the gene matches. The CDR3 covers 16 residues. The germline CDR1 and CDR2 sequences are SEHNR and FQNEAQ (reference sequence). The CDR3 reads CASSLGGTSGTYEQYF. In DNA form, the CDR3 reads TGTGCCAGCAGCTTAGGTGGGACTAGCGGGACCTACGAGCAGTACTTC.

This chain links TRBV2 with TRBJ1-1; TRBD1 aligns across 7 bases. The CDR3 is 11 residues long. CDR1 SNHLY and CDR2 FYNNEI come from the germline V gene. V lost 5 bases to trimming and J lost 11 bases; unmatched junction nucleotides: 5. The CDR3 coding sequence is TGTGCCAGCAGTACCCAGGGGGGGGCTTTCTTT. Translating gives CASSTQGGAFF.

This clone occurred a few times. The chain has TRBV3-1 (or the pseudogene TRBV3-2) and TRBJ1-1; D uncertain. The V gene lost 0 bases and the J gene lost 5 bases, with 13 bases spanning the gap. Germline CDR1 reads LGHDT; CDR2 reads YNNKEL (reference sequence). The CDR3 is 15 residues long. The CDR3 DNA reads TGTGCCAGCAGCCAAGAAAAGGGTGTAGGTACTGAAGCTTTCTTT. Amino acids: CASSQEKGVGTEAFF.

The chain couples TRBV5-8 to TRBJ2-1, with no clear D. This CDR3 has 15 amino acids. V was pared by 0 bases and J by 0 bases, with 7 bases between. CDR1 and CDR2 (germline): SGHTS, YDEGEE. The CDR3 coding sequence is TGTGCCAGCAGCTTGGGAGGATACTCCTACAATGAGCAGTTCTTC. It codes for CASSLGGYSYNEQFF.

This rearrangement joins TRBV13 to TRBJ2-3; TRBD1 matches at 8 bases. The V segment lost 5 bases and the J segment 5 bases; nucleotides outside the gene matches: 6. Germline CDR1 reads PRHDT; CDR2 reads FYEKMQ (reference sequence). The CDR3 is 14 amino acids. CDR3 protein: CASSPGQGGDTQYF. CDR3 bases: TGTGCCAGCAGCCCCGGACAGGGAGGAGATACGCAGTATTTT.

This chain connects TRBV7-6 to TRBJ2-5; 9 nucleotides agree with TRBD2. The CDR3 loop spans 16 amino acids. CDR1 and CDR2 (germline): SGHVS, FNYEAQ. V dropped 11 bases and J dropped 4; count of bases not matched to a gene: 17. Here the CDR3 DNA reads TGTGCCGGCCTCCGAGGTTTAGCGGGAGCGGGAGAGACCCAGTACTTC. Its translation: CAGLRGLAGAGETQYF.

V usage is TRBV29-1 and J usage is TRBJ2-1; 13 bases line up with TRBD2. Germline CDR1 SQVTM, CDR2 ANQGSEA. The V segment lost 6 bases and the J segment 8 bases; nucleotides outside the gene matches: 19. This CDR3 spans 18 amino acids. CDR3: CSVRRPTQLAGGVHEQFF. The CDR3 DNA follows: TGCAGCGTGCGCAGACCTACCCAACTAGCGGGAGGGGTCCATGAGCAGTTCTTC.

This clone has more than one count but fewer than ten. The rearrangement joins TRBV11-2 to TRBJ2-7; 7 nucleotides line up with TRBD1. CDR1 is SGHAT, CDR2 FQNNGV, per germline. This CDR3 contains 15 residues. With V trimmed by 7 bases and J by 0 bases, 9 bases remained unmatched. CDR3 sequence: CASTRGGTPSYEQYF. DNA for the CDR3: TGTGCCAGCACTCGAGGGGGCACCCCCTCCTACGAGCAGTACTTC.

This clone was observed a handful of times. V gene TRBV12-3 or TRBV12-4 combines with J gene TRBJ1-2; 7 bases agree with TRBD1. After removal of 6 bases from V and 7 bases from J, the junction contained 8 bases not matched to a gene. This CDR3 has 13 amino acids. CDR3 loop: CASRERGLGGYTF. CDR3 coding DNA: TGTGCCAGCAGGGAAAGGGGGCTGGGTGGCTACACCTTC.

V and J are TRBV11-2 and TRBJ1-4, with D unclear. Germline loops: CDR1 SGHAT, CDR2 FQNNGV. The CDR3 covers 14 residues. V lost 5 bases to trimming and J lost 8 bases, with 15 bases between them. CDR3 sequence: CASSHAPGEEKLFF. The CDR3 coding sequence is TGTGCCAGCAGCCATGCCCCGGGAGAAGAAAAACTGTTTTTT.

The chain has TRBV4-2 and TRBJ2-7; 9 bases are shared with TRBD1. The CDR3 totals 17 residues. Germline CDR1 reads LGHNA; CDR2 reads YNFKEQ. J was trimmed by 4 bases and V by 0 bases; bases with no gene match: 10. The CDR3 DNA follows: TGTGCCAGCAGCCAAGATCCTCGAGACAGGGGGTTTTACGAGCAGTACTTC. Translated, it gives CASSQDPRDRGFYEQYF.

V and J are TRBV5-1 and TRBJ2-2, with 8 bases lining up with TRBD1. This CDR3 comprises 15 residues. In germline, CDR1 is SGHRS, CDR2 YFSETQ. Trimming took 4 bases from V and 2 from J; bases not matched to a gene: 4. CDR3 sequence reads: CASSGQGANTGELFF. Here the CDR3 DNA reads TGCGCCAGCAGCGGACAGGGCGCCAACACCGGGGAGCTGTTTTTT.

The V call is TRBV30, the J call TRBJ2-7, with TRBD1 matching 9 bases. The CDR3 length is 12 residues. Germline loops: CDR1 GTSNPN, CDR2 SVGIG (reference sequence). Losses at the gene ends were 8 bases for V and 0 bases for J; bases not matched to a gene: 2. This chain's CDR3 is CAGGQGSYEQYF. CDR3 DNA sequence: TGTGCCGGGGGACAGGGCTCCTACGAGCAGTACTTC.

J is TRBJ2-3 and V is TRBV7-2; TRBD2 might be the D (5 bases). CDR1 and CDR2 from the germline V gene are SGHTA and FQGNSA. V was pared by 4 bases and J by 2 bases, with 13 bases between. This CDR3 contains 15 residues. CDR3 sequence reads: CASSSATSYTDTQYF. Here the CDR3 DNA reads TGTGCCAGCAGCTCGGCCACTAGTTACACAGATACGCAGTATTTT.

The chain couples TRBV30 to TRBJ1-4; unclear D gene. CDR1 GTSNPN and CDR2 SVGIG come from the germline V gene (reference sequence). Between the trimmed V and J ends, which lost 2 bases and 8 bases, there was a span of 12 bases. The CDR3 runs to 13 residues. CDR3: CAWSFPVGEKLFF. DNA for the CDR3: TGTGCCTGGAGTTTCCCCGTGGGGGAAAAACTGTTTTTT. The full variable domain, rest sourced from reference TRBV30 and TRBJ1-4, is SQTIHQWPATLVQPVGSPLSLECTVEGTSNPNLYWYRQAAGRGLQLLFYSVGIGQISSEVPQNLSASRPQDRQFILSSKKLLLSDSGFYLCAWSFPVGEKLFFGSGTQLSVL.

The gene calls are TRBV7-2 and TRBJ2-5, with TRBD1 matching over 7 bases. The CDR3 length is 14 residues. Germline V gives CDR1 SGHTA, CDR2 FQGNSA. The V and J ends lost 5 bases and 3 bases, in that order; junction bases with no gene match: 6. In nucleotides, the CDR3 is TGTGCCAGCAGCCCTCTGACAGGGAAAGAGACCCAGTACTTC. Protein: CASSPLTGKETQYF.

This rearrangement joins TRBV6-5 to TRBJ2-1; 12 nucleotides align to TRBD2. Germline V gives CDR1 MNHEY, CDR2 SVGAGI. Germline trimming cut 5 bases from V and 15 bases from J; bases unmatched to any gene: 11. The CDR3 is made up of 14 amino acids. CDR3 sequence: CASSPRTSGELLFF. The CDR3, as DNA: TGTGCCAGCAGTCCGCGGACTAGCGGGGAGCTCCTGTTCTTC.

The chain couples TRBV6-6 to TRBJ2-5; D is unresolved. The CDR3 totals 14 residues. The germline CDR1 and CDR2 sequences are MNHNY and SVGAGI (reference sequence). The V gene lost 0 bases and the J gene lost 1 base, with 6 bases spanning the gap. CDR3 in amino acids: CASSYSVTQETQYF. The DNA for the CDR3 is TGTGCCAGCAGTTACTCGGTGACCCAAGAGACCCAGTACTTC.

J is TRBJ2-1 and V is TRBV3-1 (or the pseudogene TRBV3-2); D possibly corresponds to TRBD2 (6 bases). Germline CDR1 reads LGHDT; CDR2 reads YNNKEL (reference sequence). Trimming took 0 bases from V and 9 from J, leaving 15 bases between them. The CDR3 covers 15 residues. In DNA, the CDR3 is TGTGCCAGCAGCCAAGATGTGGCTAGCGTCGCTGAGCAGTTCTTC. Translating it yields CASSQDVASVAEQFF.

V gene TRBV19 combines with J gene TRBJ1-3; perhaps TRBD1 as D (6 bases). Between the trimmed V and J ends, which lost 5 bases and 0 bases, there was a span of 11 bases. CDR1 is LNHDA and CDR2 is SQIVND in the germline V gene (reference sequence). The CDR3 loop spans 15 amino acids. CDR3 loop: CASSSDRVSGNTIYF. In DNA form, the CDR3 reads TGTGCCAGTAGTTCGGACAGAGTCTCTGGAAACACCATATATTTT.

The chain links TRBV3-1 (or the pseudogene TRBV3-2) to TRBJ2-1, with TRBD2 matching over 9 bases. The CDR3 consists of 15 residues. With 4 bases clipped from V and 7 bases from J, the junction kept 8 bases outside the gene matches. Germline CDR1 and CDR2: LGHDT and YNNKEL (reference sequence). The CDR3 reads CASSLGAGGENEQFF. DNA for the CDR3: TGTGCCAGCAGCCTGGGGGCGGGAGGGGAAAATGAGCAGTTCTTC.

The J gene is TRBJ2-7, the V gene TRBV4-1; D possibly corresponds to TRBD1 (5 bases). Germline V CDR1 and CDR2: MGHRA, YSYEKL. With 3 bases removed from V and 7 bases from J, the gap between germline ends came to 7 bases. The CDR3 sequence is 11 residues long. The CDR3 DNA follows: TGCGCCAGCAGCCAGGACAAAGAGCAGTACTTC. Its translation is CASSQDKEQYF.

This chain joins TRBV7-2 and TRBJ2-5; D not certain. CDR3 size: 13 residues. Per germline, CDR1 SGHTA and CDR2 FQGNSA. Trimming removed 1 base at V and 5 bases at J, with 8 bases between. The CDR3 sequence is CASSLEERETQYF. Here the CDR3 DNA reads TGTGCCAGCAGCTTAGAAGAACGGGAGACCCAGTACTTC.

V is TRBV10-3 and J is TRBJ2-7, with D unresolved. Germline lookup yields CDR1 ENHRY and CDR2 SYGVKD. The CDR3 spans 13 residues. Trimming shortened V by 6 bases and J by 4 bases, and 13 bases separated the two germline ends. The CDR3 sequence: CAIRQSVGYEQYF. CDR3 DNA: TGTGCCATCAGGCAGTCCGTCGGGTACGAGCAGTACTTC.